A single sample gave rise to the 17 T cell receptor beta chains below, sequenced in a study of low-dose radiotherapy and immunotherapy resistance in tumors. Time point specified: after trial treatment. Treatment: LDRT plus nivolumab, ipilimumab, low-dose cyclophosphamide and aspirin (RACIN trial). With TRAV- and TRBV-specific primers, first-strand cDNA was made, covering the alpha and beta chains. TCR amplification ran approximately 20 PCR cycles using constant-region and V-primer adapter primers. MiXCR, run by TCRdb on the reads, gives a single entry per CDR3 protein. The data show approximately 100,000 distinct CDR3 sequences, with about 20% seen just once and roughly 3.9% held by the top ten. The source material was PBMCs, sampled after low-dose radiotherapy plus immunotherapy. Receptors were obtained from a male donor with prostate cancer.

This clonotype was recorded many times. The J gene is TRBJ1-1, the V gene TRBV5-1, with TRBD1 matching 11 bases. The length of the CDR3 is 16 residues. Germline CDR1 reads SGHRS; CDR2 reads YFSETQ. The V gene end was trimmed by 4 bases and the J gene end by 5 bases; junction bases not matched to a gene: 10. In DNA, the CDR3 is TGCGCCAGCAGCCAGGGGACAGGGGGGATGGGAACTGAAGCTTTCTTT. Residues: CASSQGTGGMGTEAFF.

This clonotype has at least ten counts. The chain is built from TRBV3-1 and TRBJ2-5; D perhaps matches TRBD2 (5 bases). Germline V gives CDR1 LGHDT, CDR2 YNNKEL (reference sequence). The CDR3 sequence is 13 residues long. V was shortened by 5 bases and J by 5 bases, with 12 bases between the two germline ends. In nucleotides, the CDR3 is TGTGCCAGCAGCTCCCTAGAGCGGGAGACCCAGTACTTC. It yields the protein CASSSLERETQYF.

This clonotype has ten or more counts. This sequence joins TRBV3-1 and TRBJ2-7; 7 positions match TRBD2. V lost 7 bases to trimming and J lost 4 bases; unmatched junction nucleotides: 10. The V gene's germline CDR1 is LGHDT and CDR2 YNNKEL (reference sequence). The CDR3 has 14 residues. The CDR3 loop is CASNLAGDPYEQYF. Here the CDR3 DNA reads TGTGCCAGCAATCTCGCGGGGGACCCTTACGAGCAGTACTTC.

CDR3: CASSLVGFGRGGQNTQYF. The CDR3 DNA reads as TGTGCCAGCAGCTTAGTAGGTTTCGGGCGGGGGGGCCAAAATACGCAGTATTTT. V usage is TRBV11-2 and J usage is TRBJ2-3, with 9 bases aligning to TRBD2. The CDR3 extends over 18 amino acids. The ends lost 1 base at V and 7 bases at J; junction bases unmatched: 15. Germline V gene lookup returns CDR1 SGHAT and CDR2 FQNNGV.

This clonotype was seen once. This likely stems from a read error, as it lies one base from a far larger clone. The chain carries TRBV6-6 and TRBJ2-7, with unresolved D. The CDR3 contains 13 residues. Trimming pared 0 bases from V and 7 bases from J, leaving 10 bases between. Germline CDR1 reads MNHNY; CDR2 reads SVGAGI (reference sequence). DNA for the CDR3: TGTGCCAGCAGTTACTCGAACAGCAATGAGCAGTACTTC. It translates to CASSYSNSNEQYF.

In this sample, this clonotype turned up many times. The V and J genes are TRBV27 and TRBJ2-7, with a possible D match to TRBD1 (6 bases). The V end lost 5 bases, the J end lost 0 bases, and 14 bases lay between the germline ends. The CDR3 is made up of 15 amino acids. CDR1 is MNHEY, CDR2 SMNVEV, per germline (reference sequence). DNA for the CDR3: TGTGCCAGCAGTCTAGGACAGTGGAGCTCCTACGAGCAGTACTTC. It encodes CASSLGQWSSYEQYF.

This clonotype was seen many times. This chain joins TRBV18 and TRBJ2-5; a weak D match, TRBD2 (6 bases). The V end was cut by 2 bases, the J end by 4 bases, with 11 bases between. The CDR3 totals 14 residues. Germline loops: CDR1 KGHSH, CDR2 LQKENI. The CDR3 loop reads CASSPGGVGETQYF. The DNA for the CDR3 is TGTGCCAGCTCACCAGGCGGGGTTGGAGAGACCCAGTACTTC. The complete variable domain, with remaining parts taken from reference TRBV18 and TRBJ2-5, reads NAGVMQNPRHLVRRRGQEARLRCSPMKGHSHVYWYRQLPEEGLKFMVYLQKENIIDESGMPKERFSAEFPKEGPSILRIQQVVRGDSAAYFCASSPGGVGETQYFGPGTRLLVL.

This clonotype was seen many times. The chain uses TRBV7-2 and TRBJ1-3; D uncertain. The CDR3 spans 13 residues. The germline V and J ends were trimmed by 0 bases and 4 bases, with 4 bases remaining between them. CDR1 is SGHTA and CDR2 is FQGNSA in the germline V gene. CDR3 DNA sequence: TGTGCCAGCAGCTTAGCGCACGGAAACACCATATATTTT. Protein: CASSLAHGNTIYF.

Ten or more counts support this clonotype. This chain joins TRBV19 and TRBJ1-1; D not resolved. Germline CDR1 reads LNHDA; CDR2 reads SQIVND (reference sequence). CDR3 length: 12 amino acids. V lost 10 bases and J 1 base, leaving 10 bases between the germline ends. The DNA of the CDR3 is TGTGCCACAGGATGGGCGAACACTGAAGCTTTCTTT. This gives the protein CATGWANTEAFF.

The chain carries TRBV19 and TRBJ1-5, with a tentative D call TRBD1 (6 bases). CDR3 length: 14 residues. Germline CDR1 and CDR2: LNHDA and SQIVND (reference sequence). V lost 3 bases to trimming and J lost 7 bases, with 13 bases between them. The CDR3, as DNA: TGTGCCAGTAGTATTTGGGGCAGGGGACAGCCCCAGCATTTT. Its protein is CASSIWGRGQPQHF. Combining the CDR3 with reference TRBV19 and TRBJ1-5 gives the whole variable domain DGGITQSPKYLFRKEGQNVTLSCEQNLNHDAMYWYRQDPGQGLRLIYYSQIVNDFQKGDIAEGYSVSREKKESFPLTVTSAQKNPTAFYLCASSIWGRGQPQHFGDGTRLSIL.

This clonotype was counted ten times or more. This chain uses TRBV29-1 with TRBJ1-1, with D possibly TRBD1 on 6 matching bases. The CDR3 loop spans 11 amino acids. Germline V lookup: CDR1 SQVTM, CDR2 ANQGSEA. V lost 7 bases and J lost 0, with 6 bases in between. CDR3 sequence (DNA): TGCAGCGGGGACATGAACACTGAAGCTTTCTTT. It is translated as CSGDMNTEAFF.

This clonotype was observed many times. J is TRBJ2-2 and V is TRBV20-1, with a weak D call TRBD2 (5 bases). This CDR3 is built from 14 residues. CDR1 and CDR2 (germline): DFQATT, SNEGSKA (reference sequence). V lost 3 bases to trimming and J lost 5 bases, with 13 bases between them. The CDR3 DNA is TGCAGTGCTAGGCGGCGCGGGCGGACCGGGGAGCTGTTTTTT. Translating gives CSARRRGRTGELFF.

This chain's CDR3 is CAISGSEETQYF. For the CDR3, the DNA is TGTGCCATCAGTGGATCCGAAGAGACCCAGTACTTC. The chain employs TRBV10-3 and TRBJ2-5, with D hard to call. The length of the CDR3 is 12 residues. CDR1 and CDR2 from the germline V gene are ENHRY and SYGVKD. Trimming took off 4 bases at V and 3 bases at J, with 6 bases between the two ends.

This clonotype was counted many times. The V gene is TRBV18, the J gene TRBJ1-1; 12 bases are shared with TRBD1. Per germline, CDR1 KGHSH and CDR2 LQKENI. Unmatched junction bases numbered 12, after V lost 6 bases and J lost 4 bases. The CDR3 has 17 residues. CDR3 DNA: TGTGCCAGCTCGTCCCGGGGGACAGGGGGCGATAGCACTGAAGCTTTCTTT. This sequence encodes CASSSRGTGGDSTEAFF.

The rearrangement links TRBV10-3 to TRBJ2-2; 10 bases are shared with TRBD1. CDR1 is ENHRY, CDR2 SYGVKD, per germline. The CDR3 is 15 residues long. V lost 3 bases, J lost 6 bases, and 4 bases stayed unmatched. The CDR3 nucleotides read TGTGCCATCAGTGATTGGGACAGGGGTTCCGGGGAGCTGTTTTTT. Residues: CAISDWDRGSGELFF.

This clonotype was detected ten times or more. The rearrangement uses TRBV19 and TRBJ2-5, with TRBD1 as a possible D gene (6 bases). This CDR3 contains 14 residues. The germline V and J ends were trimmed by 5 bases and 5 bases, with 15 bases remaining between them. CDR1 is LNHDA and CDR2 is SQIVND in the germline V gene (reference sequence). The DNA for the CDR3 is TGTGCCAGTAGTCCGTACGAGGGGGACGAGACCCAGTACTTC. Protein sequence: CASSPYEGDETQYF.

This clonotype was counted ten times or more. The J gene is TRBJ1-2, the V gene TRBV4-1; 7 bases line up with TRBD1. The CDR3 runs 16 residues. Trimming took 3 bases from V and 1 from J; bases not matched to a gene: 8. Germline values: CDR1 MGHRA, CDR2 YSYEKL. The CDR3 region is CASSHESGQLNYGYTF. In nucleotides, the CDR3 is TGCGCCAGCAGCCATGAATCGGGACAGCTTAACTATGGCTACACCTTC.